The clone carrying this T cell receptor (beta chain) has at least ten counts. The antigen is not known. The data derive from a study of T cell repertoires in cytomegalovirus infection. Study information: CMV infection and matching HLA type were both indicated by public TCR beta signatures. Whole-study findings and limits: CMV carriers having the relevant HLA were flagged by cumulative public TCR beta family frequency. It was HLA-C-restricted CMV-specific TCR beta clonotypes that dominated the response ex vivo.

TCRdb re-derived calls from the reads in MiXCR, one entry per CDR3 protein. This table has a few hundred thousand distinct CDR3 sequences, around 15% appearing once. Trimming took 4 bases from V and 5 from J; bases not matched to a gene: 4. The CDR3 is 14 amino acids. Germline V gives CDR1 SGHRS, CDR2 YFSETQ. The sequenced sample was CD8+ T cells from PBMCs. The receptor was derived from a human donor in good health (CMV status not recorded). Some clones in this sample may be carry-over from other donors' samples. The J gene is TRBJ2-1, the V gene TRBV5-1, with 9 bases fitting TRBD2. The CDR3 loop is CASSQGLANNEQFF. The CDR3 coding sequence is TGCGCCAGCAGCCAGGGACTAGCAAACAATGAGCAGTTCTTC. The whole variable domain, remainder taken from reference TRBV5-1 and TRBJ2-1, is KAGVTQTPRYLIKTRGQQVTLSCSPISGHRSVSWYQQTPGQGLQFLFEYFSETQRNKGNFPGRFSGRQFSNSRSEMNVSTLELGDSALYLCASSQGLANNEQFFGPGTRLTVL.